Listed below are T cell receptor beta chains from one sample, sequenced in a study of blood T cell repertoires in COVID-19. Repertoires were generated with immunoSEQ multiplex PCR, while TCRdb's copy carries only in-frame clones and drops some. The sample contains about 50,000 clones, about 83% of which appear only once. The sample was peripheral blood. Receptor source: a woman over 75 with acute or convalescent COVID-19. Both conserved end residues are part of each CDR3. A D gene is named only where the DNA matches it firmly. Not every row has a clone size; where given, it reads once, few, many or a size class.

size: -
D: TRBD2
V: TRBV5-1
J: TRBJ2-5
CDR3: CASSLTSAGGGETQYF
DNA: TGCGCCAGCAGCTTAACTTCAGCGGGGGGCGGTGAGACCCAGTACTTC

size: -
D: -
V: TRBV6-6
J: TRBJ2-6
CDR3: CASSSAPGSGANVLTF
DNA: TGTGCCAGCAGTTCCGCCCCAGGCTCTGGGGCCAACGTCCTGACTTTC

size: -
D: TRBD1
V: TRBV28
J: TRBJ1-5
CDR3: CASSRGTGANQPQHF
DNA: TGTGCCAGCAGCCGCGGGACAGGGGCCAATCAGCCCCAGCATTTT

size: -
D: TRBD2
V: TRBV27
J: TRBJ2-3
CDR3: CASSLLTSGGSTDTQYF
DNA: TGTGCCAGCAGTTTATTGACTAGCGGGGGGAGCACAGATACGCAGTATTTT

size: -
D: -
V: TRBV4-1
J: TRBJ1-3
CDR3: CASSQENGPGNTIYF
DNA: TGCGCCAGCAGCCAGGAGAACGGTCCTGGAAACACCATATATTTT

size: -
D: -
V: TRBV11-1
J: TRBJ1-1
CDR3: CASSPGRILNTEAFF
DNA: TGTGCCAGCAGCCCAGGTCGTATACTGAACACTGAAGCTTTCTTT

size: -
D: TRBD2
V: TRBV6-5
J: TRBJ2-1
CDR3: CASERGRGYYNEQFF
DNA: TGTGCCAGCGAACGCGGGCGGGGGTACTACAATGAGCAGTTCTTC

size: -
D: -
V: TRBV19
J: TRBJ2-4
CDR3: CASLDTKNIQYF
DNA: TGTGCCAGCCTGGACACCAAAAACATTCAGTACTTC

size: -
D: TRBD1
V: TRBV3-1/TRBV3-2
J: TRBJ2-5
CDR3: CASRDRAQETQYF
DNA: TGTGCCAGCAGGGACAGGGCGCAAGAGACCCAGTACTTC

size: -
D: TRBD1
V: TRBV11-2
J: TRBJ2-7
CDR3: CASSPRTGVEQYF
DNA: TGTGCCAGCAGCCCGAGGACAGGGGTCGAGCAGTACTTC

size: few
D: TRBD1
V: TRBV19
J: TRBJ1-5
CDR3: CASSITRGSRQPQHF
DNA: TGTGCCAGTAGTATAACCAGGGGGAGTCGTCAGCCCCAGCATTTT

size: -
D: TRBD1
V: TRBV5-1
J: TRBJ1-2
CDR3: CASGEDRVDYGYTF
DNA: TGCGCCAGCGGTGAAGACAGGGTGGACTATGGCTACACCTTC

size: -
D: -
V: TRBV12-3/TRBV12-4
J: TRBJ2-5
CDR3: CASSFVLLTQYF
DNA: TGTGCCAGCAGTTTCGTTTTGTTGACCCAGTACTTC

size: few
D: TRBD2
V: TRBV5-1
J: TRBJ2-3
CDR3: CASSPGLAINTDTQYF
DNA: TGCGCCAGCAGCCCAGGACTAGCGATTAACACAGATACGCAGTATTTT

size: -
D: TRBD1
V: TRBV24-1
J: TRBJ1-3
CDR3: CATSDRQGAGNTIYF
DNA: TGTGCCACCAGTGACCGACAGGGGGCTGGAAACACCATATATTTT

size: -
D: TRBD1
V: TRBV6-4
J: TRBJ1-2
CDR3: CASLDRGGNGYTF
DNA: TGTGCCAGCCTTGACAGGGGTGGGAATGGCTACACCTTC

size: -
D: TRBD1
V: TRBV19
J: TRBJ1-5
CDR3: CASRDRDGNQPQHF
DNA: TGTGCCAGTCGAGACAGGGACGGCAATCAGCCCCAGCATTTT

size: -
D: TRBD1
V: TRBV10-3
J: TRBJ1-2
CDR3: CAISERQGGYGYTF
DNA: TGTGCCATCAGTGAAAGACAGGGGGGCTATGGCTACACCTTC

size: -
D: TRBD1
V: TRBV7-9
J: TRBJ1-1
CDR3: CASSLSQGAAFF
DNA: TGTGCCAGCAGCTTATCCCAGGGGGCTGCTTTCTTT

size: once
D: -
V: TRBV2
J: TRBJ2-5
CDR3: CASRLQGFEETQYF
DNA: TGTGCCAGCAGACTACAGGGTTTTGAAGAGACCCAGTACTTC

size: -
D: TRBD1
V: TRBV2
J: TRBJ1-2
CDR3: CASSEAWDRAYTF
DNA: TGTGCCAGCAGTGAAGCCTGGGACAGGGCATACACCTTC

size: -
D: -
V: TRBV7-2
J: TRBJ2-7
CDR3: CASSLAGTGLYEQYF
DNA: TGTGCCAGCAGCCTAGCGGGGACAGGGTTGTACGAGCAGTACTTC

size: -
D: -
V: TRBV4-2
J: TRBJ1-2
CDR3: CASSQENRRYHGYTF
DNA: TGTGCCAGCAGCCAAGAAAATAGGAGGTACCATGGCTACACCTTC

size: -
D: TRBD2
V: TRBV11-3
J: TRBJ2-1
CDR3: CASSVIAGANNEQFF
DNA: TGTGCCAGCAGCGTAATAGCGGGGGCTAACAATGAGCAGTTCTTC

size: -
D: TRBD2
V: TRBV11-2
J: TRBJ2-1
CDR3: CATSLNAGGGSEQFF
DNA: TGTGCCACCAGCTTAAACGCGGGGGGGGGCAGTGAGCAGTTCTTC

size: -
D: -
V: TRBV12-3/TRBV12-4
J: TRBJ1-1
CDR3: CASSPSYTEAFF
DNA: TGTGCCAGCAGTCCGAGTTACACTGAAGCTTTCTTT

size: -
D: -
V: TRBV11-2
J: TRBJ2-5
CDR3: CASSLSGGVETQYF
DNA: TGTGCCAGCAGCCTAAGCGGCGGGGTGGAGACCCAGTACTTC